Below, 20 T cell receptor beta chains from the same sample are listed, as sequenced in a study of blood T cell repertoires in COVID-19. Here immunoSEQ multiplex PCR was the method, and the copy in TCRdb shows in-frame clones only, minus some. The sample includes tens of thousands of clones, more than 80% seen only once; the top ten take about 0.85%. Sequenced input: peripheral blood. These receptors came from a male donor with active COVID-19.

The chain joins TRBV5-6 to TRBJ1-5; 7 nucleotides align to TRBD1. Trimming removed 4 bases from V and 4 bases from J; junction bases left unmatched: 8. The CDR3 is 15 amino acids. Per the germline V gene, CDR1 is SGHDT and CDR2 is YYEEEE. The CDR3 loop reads CASSRKGQTNQPQHF. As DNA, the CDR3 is TGTGCCAGCAGCCGGAAGGGACAGACAAATCAGCCCCAGCATTTT.

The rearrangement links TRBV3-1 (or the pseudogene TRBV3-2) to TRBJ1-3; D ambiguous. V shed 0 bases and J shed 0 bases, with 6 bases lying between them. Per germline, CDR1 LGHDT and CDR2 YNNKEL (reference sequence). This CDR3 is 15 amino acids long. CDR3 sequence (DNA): TGTGCCAGCAGCCAAGACCAGGTCTCTGGAAACACCATATATTTT. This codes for CASSQDQVSGNTIYF.

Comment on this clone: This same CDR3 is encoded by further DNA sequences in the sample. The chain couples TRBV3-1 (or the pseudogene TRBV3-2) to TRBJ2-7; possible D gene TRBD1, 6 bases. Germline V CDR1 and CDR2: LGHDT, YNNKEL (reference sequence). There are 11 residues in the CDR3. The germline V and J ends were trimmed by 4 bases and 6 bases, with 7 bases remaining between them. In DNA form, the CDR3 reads TGTGCCAGCAGCCTAGGGGGCGAGCAGTACTTC. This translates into CASSLGGEQYF.

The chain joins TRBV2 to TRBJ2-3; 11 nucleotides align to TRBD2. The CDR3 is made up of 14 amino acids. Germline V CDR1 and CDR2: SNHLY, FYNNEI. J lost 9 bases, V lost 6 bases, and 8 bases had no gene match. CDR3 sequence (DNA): TGTGCCAGCAGCCTACTAGCGGGGGCAGGGACGCAGTATTTT. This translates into CASSLLAGAGTQYF. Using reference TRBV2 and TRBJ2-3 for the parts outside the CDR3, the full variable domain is EPEVTQTPSHQVTQMGQEVILRCVPISNHLYFYWYRQILGQKVEFLVSFYNNEISEKSEIFDDQFSVERPDGSNFTLKIRSTKLEDSAMYFCASSLLAGAGTQYFGPGTRLTVL.

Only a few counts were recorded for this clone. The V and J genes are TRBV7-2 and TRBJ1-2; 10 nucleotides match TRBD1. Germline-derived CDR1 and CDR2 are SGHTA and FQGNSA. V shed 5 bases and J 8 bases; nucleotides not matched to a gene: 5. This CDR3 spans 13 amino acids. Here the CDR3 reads CASSPGQGRGYTF. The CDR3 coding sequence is TGTGCCAGCAGCCCGGGACAGGGGAGAGGCTACACCTTC.

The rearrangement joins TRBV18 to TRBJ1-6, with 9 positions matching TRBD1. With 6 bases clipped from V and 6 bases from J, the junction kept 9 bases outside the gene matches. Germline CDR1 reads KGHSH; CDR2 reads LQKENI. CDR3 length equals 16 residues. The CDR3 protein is CASSAGTGSINSPLHF. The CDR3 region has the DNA TGTGCCAGCTCGGCCGGGACAGGGAGTATTAATTCACCCCTCCACTTT.

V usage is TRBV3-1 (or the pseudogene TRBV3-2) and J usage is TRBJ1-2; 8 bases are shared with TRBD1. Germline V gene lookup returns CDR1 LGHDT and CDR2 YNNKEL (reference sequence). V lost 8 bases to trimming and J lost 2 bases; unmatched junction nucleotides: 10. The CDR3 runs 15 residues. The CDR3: CASAAGQGGNYGYTF. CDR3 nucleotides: TGTGCCAGCGCCGCCGGACAGGGAGGAAACTATGGCTACACCTTC.

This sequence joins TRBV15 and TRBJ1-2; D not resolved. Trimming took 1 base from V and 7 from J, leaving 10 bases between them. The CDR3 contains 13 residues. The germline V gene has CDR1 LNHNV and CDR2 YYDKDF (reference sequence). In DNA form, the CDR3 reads TGTGCCACCAGCAGAGCCGGGTATGGTGGCTACACCTTC. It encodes CATSRAGYGGYTF.

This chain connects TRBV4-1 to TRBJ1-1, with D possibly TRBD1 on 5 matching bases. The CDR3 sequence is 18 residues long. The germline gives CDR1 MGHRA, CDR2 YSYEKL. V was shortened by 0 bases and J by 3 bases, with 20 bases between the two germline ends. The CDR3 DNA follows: TGCGCCAGCAGCCAAGATCGGAGGGGTGGGATGAGGGACACTGAAGCTTTCTTT. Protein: CASSQDRRGGMRDTEAFF.

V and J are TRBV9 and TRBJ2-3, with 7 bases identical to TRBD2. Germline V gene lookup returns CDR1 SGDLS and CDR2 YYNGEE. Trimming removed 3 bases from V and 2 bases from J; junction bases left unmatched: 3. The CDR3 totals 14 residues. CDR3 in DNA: TGTGCCAGCAGCGAGGGACTACCCACAGATACGCAGTATTTT. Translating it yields CASSEGLPTDTQYF.

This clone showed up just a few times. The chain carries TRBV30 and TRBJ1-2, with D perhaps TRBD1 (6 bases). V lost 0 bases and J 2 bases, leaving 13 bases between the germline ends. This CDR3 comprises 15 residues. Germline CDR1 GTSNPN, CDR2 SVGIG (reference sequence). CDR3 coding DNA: TGTGCCTGGAGTGTACCGACCACAGGGAACTATGGCTACACCTTC. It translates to CAWSVPTTGNYGYTF.

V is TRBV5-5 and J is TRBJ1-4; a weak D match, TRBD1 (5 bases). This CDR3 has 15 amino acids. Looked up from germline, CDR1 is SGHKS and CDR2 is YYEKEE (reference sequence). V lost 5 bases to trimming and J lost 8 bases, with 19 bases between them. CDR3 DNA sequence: TGTGCCAGCAGAGCGGTCTGGGGGGTAGGAGAAAAACTGTTTTTT. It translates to CASRAVWGVGEKLFF. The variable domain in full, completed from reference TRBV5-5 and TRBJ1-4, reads DAGVTQSPTHLIKTRGQQVTLRCSPISGHKSVSWYQQVLGQGPQFIFQYYEKEERGRGNFPDRFSARQFPNYSSELNVNALLLGDSALYLCASRAVWGVGEKLFFGSGTQLSVL.

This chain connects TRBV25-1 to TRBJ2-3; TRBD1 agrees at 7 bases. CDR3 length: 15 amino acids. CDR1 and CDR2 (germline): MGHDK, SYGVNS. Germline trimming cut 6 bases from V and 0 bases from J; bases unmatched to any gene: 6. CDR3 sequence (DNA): TGTGCCAGCAGGCGGACAGGTTCTAGCACAGATACGCAGTATTTT. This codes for CASRRTGSSTDTQYF.

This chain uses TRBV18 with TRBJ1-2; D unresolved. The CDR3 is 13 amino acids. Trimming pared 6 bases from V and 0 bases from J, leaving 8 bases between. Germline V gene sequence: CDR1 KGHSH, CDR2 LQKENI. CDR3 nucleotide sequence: TGTGCCAGCTCCCGGGAGGCTAACTATGGCTACACCTTC. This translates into CASSREANYGYTF.

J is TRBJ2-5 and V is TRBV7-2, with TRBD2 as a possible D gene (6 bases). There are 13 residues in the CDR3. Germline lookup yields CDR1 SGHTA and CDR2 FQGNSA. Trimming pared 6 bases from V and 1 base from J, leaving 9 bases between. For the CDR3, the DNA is TGTGCCAGCAGAGTTAGCGGCCAAGAGACCCAGTACTTC. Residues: CASRVSGQETQYF.

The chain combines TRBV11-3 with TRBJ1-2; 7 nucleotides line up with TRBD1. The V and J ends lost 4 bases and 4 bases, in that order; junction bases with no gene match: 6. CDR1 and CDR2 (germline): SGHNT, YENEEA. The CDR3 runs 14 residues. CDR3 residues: CASSSGQSSYGYTF. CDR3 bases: TGTGCCAGCAGCTCGGGACAGTCTAGCTATGGCTACACCTTC.

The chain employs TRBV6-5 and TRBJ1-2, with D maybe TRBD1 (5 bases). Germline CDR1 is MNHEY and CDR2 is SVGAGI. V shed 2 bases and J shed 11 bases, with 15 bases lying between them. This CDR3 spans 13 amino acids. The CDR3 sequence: CASSYGGPGTYTF. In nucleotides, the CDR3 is TGTGCCAGCAGTTACGGAGGTCCGGGGACTTACACCTTC.

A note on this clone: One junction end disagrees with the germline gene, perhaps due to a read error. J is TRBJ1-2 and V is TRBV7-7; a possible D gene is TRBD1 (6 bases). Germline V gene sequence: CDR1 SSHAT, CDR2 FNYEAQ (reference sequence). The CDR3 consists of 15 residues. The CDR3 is CASSLETGFSYGYTF. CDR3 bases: TGTGCTAGCAGCTTAGAGACAGGATTTAGCTATGGCTACACCTTC.

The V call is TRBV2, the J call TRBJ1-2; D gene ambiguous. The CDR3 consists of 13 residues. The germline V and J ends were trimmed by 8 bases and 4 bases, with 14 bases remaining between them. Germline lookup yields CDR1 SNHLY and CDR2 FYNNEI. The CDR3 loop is CASLRSSLYGYTF. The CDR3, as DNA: TGTGCCAGCCTTAGAAGTTCACTCTATGGCTACACCTTC.

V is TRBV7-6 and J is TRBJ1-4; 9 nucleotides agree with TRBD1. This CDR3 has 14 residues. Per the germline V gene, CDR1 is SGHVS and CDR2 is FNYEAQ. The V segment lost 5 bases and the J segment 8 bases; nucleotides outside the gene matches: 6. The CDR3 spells CASSTGQGGEKLFF. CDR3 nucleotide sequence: TGTGCCAGCAGCACGGGACAGGGCGGCGAAAAACTGTTTTTT.